One sample yielded the 28 T cell receptor beta chains listed below, sequenced in a study of cytomegalovirus exposure and HLA in healthy donors. A multiplex PCR was run with 60 Vbeta primers and 13 Jbeta primers. Generated by immunoSEQ multiplex PCR, the TCRdb table keeps only in-frame clones and is missing some. The table has 150,000 to 200,000 clones, more than 80% seen once. Sequencing was performed on PBMCs. All receptors derive from a woman in her twenties or thirties in good health and CMV-seropositive.

As regards this clone: One end of the junction fails to match germline, which may point to a read error. The gene calls are TRBV7-3 and TRBJ1-3, with 7 bases that match TRBD1. CDR1 is SGHTA, CDR2 FQGTGA, per germline. This CDR3 is 18 amino acids long. The CDR3 DNA is TGTGCCAGCAGCTTAGTATCCCTCCGCAGGGGGAATGGAAACACCATACATTTT. The encoded protein is CASSLVSLRRGNGNTIHF.

The sample holds one count of this clone. The V call is TRBV13, the J call TRBJ2-3; 8 bases agree with TRBD2. This CDR3 has 15 residues. The germline V gene has CDR1 PRHDT and CDR2 FYEKMQ (reference sequence). V gave up 6 bases and J gave up 3 bases; unmatched junction bases: 8. CDR3 nucleotide sequence: TGTGCCAGCAGTCTTGAACGGGGGGGGACAGATACGCAGTATTTT. As protein: CASSLERGGTDTQYF. Together with reference TRBV13 and TRBJ2-3, the CDR3 gives the full variable domain: AAGVIQSPRHLIKEKRETATLKCYPIPRHDTVYWYQQGPGQDPQFLISFYEKMQSDKGSIPDRFSAQQFSDYHSELNMSSLELGDSALYFCASSLERGGTDTQYFGPGTRLTVL.

The chain recombines TRBV18 with TRBJ2-3, with 10 bases identical to TRBD2. CDR3 size: 15 residues. Germline V gene lookup returns CDR1 KGHSH and CDR2 LQKENI. Unmatched junction bases numbered 5, after V lost 2 bases and J lost 6 bases. CDR3 sequence reads: CASSPASGGRDTQYF. In nucleotides, the CDR3 is TGTGCCAGCTCACCAGCTAGCGGGGGCCGCGATACGCAGTATTTT.

V gene TRBV6-5 combines with J gene TRBJ1-2; the match to TRBD1 covers 8 bases. V lost 6 bases to trimming and J lost 6 bases; unmatched junction nucleotides: 12. CDR1 and CDR2 (germline): MNHEY, SVGAGI. This CDR3 is built from 15 residues. CDR3 protein: CASRDAGGAYNGYTF. CDR3 nucleotides: TGTGCCAGCAGGGACGCAGGGGGCGCGTATAATGGCTACACCTTC.

As for this clone: A junction end diverges from the germline sequence, so it may reflect a read error. This chain connects TRBV13 to TRBJ1-5; 8 bases are shared with TRBD1. This CDR3 is built from 14 residues. The germline V gene has CDR1 PRHDT and CDR2 FYEKMQ (reference sequence). The CDR3 reads CAGSSTGENQPQHF. CDR3 nucleotides: TGTGCCGGCAGCTCGACAGGGGAGAATCAGCCCCAGCATTTT.

This chain joins TRBV5-4 and TRBJ2-2, with TRBD2 as a possible D gene (7 bases). This CDR3 spans 17 amino acids. Germline V CDR1 and CDR2: SGHNT, YYREEE (reference sequence). Between the trimmed V and J ends, which lost 4 bases and 3 bases, there was a span of 19 bases. CDR3 amino acids: CASSRAKGGVDTGELFF. The CDR3 DNA reads TGTGCCAGCAGCCGGGCAAAGGGGGGGGTCGACACCGGGGAGCTGTTTTTT.

The V call is TRBV6-5, the J call TRBJ1-1; D is ambiguous. Germline CDR1 is MNHEY and CDR2 is SVGAGI. This CDR3 is built from 15 residues. V lost 6 bases and J lost 5, with 19 bases in between. CDR3 coding DNA: TGTGCCAGCAGCTCCCATGGGAGGCCTGGGACTGAAGCTTTCTTT. Its protein is CASSSHGRPGTEAFF.

J is TRBJ1-5 and V is TRBV28, with D perhaps matching TRBD1 (6 bases). Germline loops: CDR1 MDHEN, CDR2 SYDVKM. The CDR3 is 16 amino acids. Trimming cost V 3 bases and J 5 bases, with 17 bases left between them. The CDR3 loop reads CASSLVTGAGDQPQHF. CDR3 DNA: TGTGCCAGCAGTTTGGTCACTGGGGCAGGGGATCAGCCCCAGCATTTT.

The chain uses TRBV7-9 and TRBJ2-1; TRBD2 might be the D (6 bases). Looked up from germline, CDR1 is SEHNR and CDR2 is FQNEAQ (reference sequence). The V gene lost 6 bases and the J gene lost 9 bases, with 12 bases spanning the gap. The CDR3 is made up of 12 amino acids. CDR3 sequence: CASSPNGGEQFF. The CDR3 DNA reads TGTGCCAGCAGTCCCAACGGGGGTGAGCAGTTCTTC.

V and J are TRBV28 and TRBJ1-1, with D hard to call. The germline gives CDR1 MDHEN, CDR2 SYDVKM. V lost 6 bases, J lost 2 bases, and 7 bases lay in between. CDR3 length: 12 residues. The chain's CDR3 is CASSYSNTEAFF. In DNA, the CDR3 is TGTGCCAGCAGCTATAGCAACACTGAAGCTTTCTTT.

As concerns this clone: This specimen includes other DNA sequences encoding the same CDR3. This sequence joins TRBV5-6 and TRBJ2-3; a possible D gene is TRBD2 (5 bases). The V gene lost 0 bases and the J gene lost 0 bases, with 11 bases spanning the gap. Germline V gene data show CDR1 as SGHDT and CDR2 as YYEEEE. This CDR3 contains 16 residues. In DNA, the CDR3 is TGTGCCAGCAGCTTGGGGCCTAGCCGTAGCACAGATACGCAGTATTTT. This sequence encodes CASSLGPSRSTDTQYF.

The chain joins TRBV5-1 to TRBJ1-1; TRBD1 might be the D (5 bases). Germline V gene lookup returns CDR1 SGHRS and CDR2 YFSETQ. V gave up 0 bases and J gave up 4 bases, with 7 bases separating them. The CDR3 totals 13 residues. The DNA for the CDR3 is TGCGCCAGCAGCTTGGCAGGGCCCACTGAAGCTTTCTTT. Protein sequence: CASSLAGPTEAFF.

The CDR3 DNA follows: TGTGCCAGCAGCCCACGAATAACCTCTAGTGAAAAACTGTTTTTT. Translation gives CASSPRITSSEKLFF. The chain carries TRBV7-2 and TRBJ1-4; no reliable D call. CDR1 and CDR2 (germline): SGHTA, FQGNSA. The ends were cut back, 5 bases at V and 7 bases at J, with 17 bases in the middle. The CDR3 runs to 15 residues.

The chain links TRBV5-1 to TRBJ1-5, with 9 bases aligning to TRBD1. With V trimmed by 3 bases and J by 4 bases, 8 bases remained unmatched. Germline V gives CDR1 SGHRS, CDR2 YFSETQ. This CDR3 region has 16 residues. The DNA of the CDR3 is TGCGCCAGCAGCTCATGGACAGGGGACTATAATCAGCCCCAGCATTTT. Its translation: CASSSWTGDYNQPQHF.

This sequence joins TRBV4-3 and TRBJ1-2, with no clear D. Trimming stripped 4 bases from V and 3 bases from J, with 6 bases between. Germline CDR1 LGHNA, CDR2 YSLEER. The CDR3 has 12 residues. This CDR3 is CASSPRDYGYTF. As DNA, the CDR3 is TGCGCCAGCAGCCCCCGGGACTATGGCTACACCTTC.

The chain uses TRBV5-1 and TRBJ2-3; D may be TRBD2 (7 bases). Trimming shortened V by 3 bases and J by 5 bases, and 22 bases separated the two germline ends. From germline, CDR1 is SGHRS and CDR2 YFSETQ. The CDR3 loop spans 17 amino acids. CDR3 region: CASSSSLEGGLVDTQYF. CDR3 sequence (DNA): TGCGCCAGCAGCTCCTCTCTTGAGGGGGGGCTAGTAGATACGCAGTATTTT. Combining the CDR3 with reference TRBV5-1 and TRBJ2-3 gives the whole variable domain KAGVTQTPRYLIKTRGQQVTLSCSPISGHRSVSWYQQTPGQGLQFLFEYFSETQRNKGNFPGRFSGRQFSNSRSEMNVSTLELGDSALYLCASSSSLEGGLVDTQYFGPGTRLTVL.

The chain links TRBV5-6 to TRBJ2-3; 7 positions agree with TRBD2. The CDR3 spans 14 residues. CDR1 and CDR2 from the germline V gene are SGHDT and YYEEEE. V was clipped by 6 bases and J by 0 bases; unmatched bases: 4. CDR3 coding DNA: TGTGCCAGCAACCAAGCGGGGAGCACAGATACGCAGTATTTT. Residues: CASNQAGSTDTQYF.

In this sample, this clone turned up a few times. The rearrangement joins TRBV6-4 to TRBJ2-1; a possible D gene is TRBD2 (5 bases). This CDR3 contains 16 residues. Trimming removed 6 bases at V and 8 bases at J, with 23 bases between. Germline V lookup: CDR1 MRHNA, CDR2 SNTAGT. The CDR3 coding sequence is TGTGCCAGCAGCTCCCTTCCGGGGTCCTATTACGATGAGCAGTTCTTC. This encodes CASSSLPGSYYDEQFF.

The CDR3 nucleotides are TGTGCCAGCAGCGCAGGATACTCAGGAAACACCATATATTTT. This codes for CASSAGYSGNTIYF. This chain uses TRBV7-2 with TRBJ1-3; D not certain. CDR3 size: 14 residues. Per germline, CDR1 SGHTA and CDR2 FQGNSA. V lost 5 bases, J lost 4 bases, and 12 bases lay in between.

This clone showed up just once. The chain couples TRBV10-3 to TRBJ1-2, with 10 bases lining up with TRBD1. The CDR3 contains 14 residues. The germline CDR1 and CDR2 sequences are ENHRY and SYGVKD. With V trimmed by 4 bases and J by 7 bases, 6 bases remained unmatched. CDR3 coding DNA: TGTGCCATCAGTGCCGGGACAGGGGTTCTTGGCTACACCTTC. As protein: CAISAGTGVLGYTF.

The rearrangement links TRBV7-8 to TRBJ2-2; 12 nucleotides align to TRBD2. The CDR3 is 17 residues long. CDR1 SGHVS and CDR2 FQNEAQ come from the germline V gene. With 6 bases clipped from V and 7 bases from J, the junction kept 12 bases outside the gene matches. In DNA form, the CDR3 reads TGTGCCAGCAGATTTAAACGGGCTAGCGGGGGGGACGGGGAGCTGTTTTTT. Its protein is CASRFKRASGGDGELFF. Complete variable domain (other parts from reference TRBV7-8 and TRBJ2-2): GAGVSQSPRYKVAKRGQDVALRCDPISGHVSLFWYQQALGQGPEFLTYFQNEAQLDKSGLPSDRFFAERPEGSVSTLKIQRTQQEDSAVYLCASRFKRASGGDGELFFGEGSRLTVL.

The chain joins TRBV18 to TRBJ2-3; D is unclear. Trimming pared 6 bases from V and 3 bases from J, leaving 16 bases between. CDR1 is KGHSH and CDR2 is LQKENI in the germline V gene. CDR3 length: 15 residues. The CDR3 DNA reads as TGTGCCAGCTCCCCGGAGCGCGTGGGTACAGATACGCAGTATTTT. It is translated as CASSPERVGTDTQYF.

For the CDR3, the DNA is TGTGCCAGCAGGGGACAGGCCAGCTATGGCTACACCTTC. Amino acid sequence: CASRGQASYGYTF. The chain links TRBV14 to TRBJ1-2; TRBD1 agrees at 8 bases. CDR3 length: 13 amino acids. V shed 6 bases, J shed 4 bases, and the junction held 4 bases outside the gene matches. The germline gives CDR1 SGHDN, CDR2 FVKESK.

The rearrangement joins TRBV19 to TRBJ1-2; TRBD1 is a possible D gene (6 bases). Germline V lookup: CDR1 LNHDA, CDR2 SQIVND (reference sequence). V gave up 3 bases and J gave up 9 bases, with 11 bases separating them. The CDR3 runs to 12 residues. For the CDR3, the DNA is TGTGCCAGTAGTATCCGACAGGATAGCTACACCTTC. It is translated as CASSIRQDSYTF.

In regard to this clone: One end of the junction does not line up with germline, which may come from a read error. In the same sample, other DNA sequences code for this CDR3. The chain uses TRBV9 and TRBJ1-2; 11 bases line up with TRBD1. Germline V lookup: CDR1 SGDLS, CDR2 YYNGEE. The CDR3 is 16 residues long. CDR3 protein: CASSDPGTGGNYGYTF. In nucleotides, the CDR3 is TGTGCTAGCAGCGACCCCGGGACAGGGGGAAACTATGGCTACACCTTC.

The chain carries TRBV15 and TRBJ1-1; TRBD1 is a possible D gene (5 bases). The CDR3 extends over 13 amino acids. Between the trimmed V and J ends, which lost 1 base and 11 bases, there was a span of 14 bases. Germline CDR1 LNHNV, CDR2 YYDKDF (reference sequence). This chain's CDR3 is CATSRGREGAAFF. Written as DNA, the CDR3 is TGTGCCACCAGCAGAGGGAGGGAAGGGGCTGCTTTCTTT.

The chain joins TRBV28 to TRBJ2-2; 7 nucleotides align to TRBD1. Germline V gene lookup returns CDR1 MDHEN and CDR2 SYDVKM. J lost 3 bases, V lost 6 bases, and 4 bases had no gene match. The CDR3 spans 14 residues. Written as DNA, the CDR3 is TGTGCCAGCAGGCCCGGGACAGACACCGGGGAGCTGTTTTTT. Its translation: CASRPGTDTGELFF.

J is TRBJ2-5 and V is TRBV10-3; 9 nucleotides agree with TRBD1. Losses at the gene ends were 7 bases for V and 4 bases for J; bases not matched to a gene: 10. This CDR3 has 15 residues. Germline-derived CDR1 and CDR2 are ENHRY and SYGVKD. The CDR3 sequence is CAITSQGARGETQYF. Here the CDR3 DNA reads TGTGCCATCACCTCACAGGGGGCGCGGGGAGAGACCCAGTACTTC.